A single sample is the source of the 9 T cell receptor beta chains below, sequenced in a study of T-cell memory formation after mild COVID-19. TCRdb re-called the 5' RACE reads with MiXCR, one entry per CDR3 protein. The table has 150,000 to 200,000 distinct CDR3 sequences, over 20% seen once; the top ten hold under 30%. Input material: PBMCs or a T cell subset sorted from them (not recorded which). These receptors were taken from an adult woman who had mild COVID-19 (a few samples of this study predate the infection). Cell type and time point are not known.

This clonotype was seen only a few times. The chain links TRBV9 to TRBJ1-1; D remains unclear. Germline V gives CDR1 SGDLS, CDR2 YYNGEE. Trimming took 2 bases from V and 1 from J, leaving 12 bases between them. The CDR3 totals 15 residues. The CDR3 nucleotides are TGTGCCAGCAGCGTGTCATCGTCAGAGAACACTGAAGCTTTCTTT. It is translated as CASSVSSSENTEAFF. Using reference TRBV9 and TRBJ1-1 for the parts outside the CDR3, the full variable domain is DSGVTQTPKHLITATGQRVTLRCSPRSGDLSVYWYQQSLDQGLQFLIQYYNGEERAKGNILERFSAQQFPDLHSELNLSSLELGDSALYFCASSVSSSENTEAFFGQGTRLTVV.

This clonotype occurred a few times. The CDR3 DNA reads as TGTGCCACCAGTGTCCTCTCACAGGGGGCACCGGAGACCCAGTACTTC. Protein product: CATSVLSQGAPETQYF. J is TRBJ2-5 and V is TRBV24-1; TRBD1 matches at 9 bases. V lost 5 bases to trimming and J lost 5 bases; unmatched junction nucleotides: 11. Germline assignment: CDR1 KGHDR and CDR2 SFDVKD. CDR3 length equals 16 residues.

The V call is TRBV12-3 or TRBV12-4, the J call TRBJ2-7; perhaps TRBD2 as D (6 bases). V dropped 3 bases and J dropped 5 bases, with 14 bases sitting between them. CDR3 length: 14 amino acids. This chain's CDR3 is CASSFGEEAHEQYF. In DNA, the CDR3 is TGTGCCAGCAGTTTCGGGGAGGAGGCCCACGAGCAGTACTTC.

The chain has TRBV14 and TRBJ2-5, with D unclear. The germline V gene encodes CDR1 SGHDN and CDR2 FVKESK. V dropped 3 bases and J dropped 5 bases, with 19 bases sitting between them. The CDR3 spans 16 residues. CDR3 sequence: CASSHKRVWPRETQYF. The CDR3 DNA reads TGTGCCAGCAGCCACAAAAGGGTCTGGCCCAGGGAGACCCAGTACTTC.

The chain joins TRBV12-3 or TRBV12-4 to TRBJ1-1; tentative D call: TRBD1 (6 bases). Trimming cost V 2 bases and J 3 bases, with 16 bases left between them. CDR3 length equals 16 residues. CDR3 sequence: CASSLKVYEGDTEAFF. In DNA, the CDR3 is TGTGCCAGCAGTTTAAAAGTTTATGAGGGGGACACTGAAGCTTTCTTT.

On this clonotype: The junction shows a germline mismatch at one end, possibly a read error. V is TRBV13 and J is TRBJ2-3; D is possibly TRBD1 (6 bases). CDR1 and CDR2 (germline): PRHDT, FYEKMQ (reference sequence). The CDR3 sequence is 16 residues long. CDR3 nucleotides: TGTGACAGCAGCTCCGCAGGGGTTTCTAGCACAGATACGCAGTATTTT. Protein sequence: CDSSSAGVSSTDTQYF.

The CDR3 reads CASSLERDYGYTF. CDR3 nucleotides: TGCGCCAGCAGCTTGGAACGGGACTATGGCTACACCTTC. The chain is built from TRBV5-1 and TRBJ1-2; unclear D gene. V shed 0 bases and J shed 3 bases, with 6 bases lying between them. The CDR3 runs 13 residues. Germline V gene data show CDR1 as SGHRS and CDR2 as YFSETQ.

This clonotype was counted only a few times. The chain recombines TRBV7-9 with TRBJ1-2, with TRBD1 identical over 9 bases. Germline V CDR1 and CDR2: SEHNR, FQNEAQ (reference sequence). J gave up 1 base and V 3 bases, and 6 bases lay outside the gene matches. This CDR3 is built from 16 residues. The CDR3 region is CASSLRGTGNNYGYTF. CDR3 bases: TGTGCCAGCAGCTTGAGAGGGACAGGGAATAACTATGGCTACACCTTC.

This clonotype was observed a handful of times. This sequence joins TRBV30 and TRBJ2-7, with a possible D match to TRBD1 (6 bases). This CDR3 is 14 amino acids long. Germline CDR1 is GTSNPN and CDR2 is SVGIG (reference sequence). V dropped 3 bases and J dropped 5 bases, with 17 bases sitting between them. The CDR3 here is CAWSPVGGVDEQYF. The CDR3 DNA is TGTGCCTGGAGCCCAGTAGGGGGAGTCGACGAGCAGTACTTC.